The text below deals with one T cell receptor (beta chain). What it binds is not known. V lost 2 bases and J lost 1, with 14 bases in between. The CDR3 loop spans 15 amino acids. Germline values: CDR1 GTSNPN, CDR2 SVGIG (reference sequence). This sample is drawn from a study of T cell responses to AZD1222 COVID-19 vaccine. Whole-study findings and limits: It was only after the peak T cell response that any repertoires were sampled. Seropositive status at baseline applied to only five or six AZD1222 recipients.

TCRdb keeps only in-frame clones here, not all; method: immunoSEQ multiplex PCR. The data show about 180,000 clones, roughly nine tenths seen once. The sample here was peripheral blood, taken on day 0 of AZD1222 vaccination. The gene calls are TRBV30 and TRBJ1-1; D might be TRBD1 (5 bases). The clonotype comes from an adult in good health. The CDR3 DNA reads TGTGCCTGGAGTACCTGGGGCGGAACGAACACTGAAGCTTTCTTT. This gives the protein CAWSTWGGTNTEAFF. Supplemented by reference TRBV30 and TRBJ1-1, the full variable domain reads SQTIHQWPATLVQPVGSPLSLECTVEGTSNPNLYWYRQAAGRGLQLLFYSVGIGQISSEVPQNLSASRPQDRQFILSSKKLLLSDSGFYLCAWSTWGGTNTEAFFGQGTRLTVV.